This TCR beta chain was sequenced during a study of CD8+ T cells in alopecia areata. Broader study findings: Between patients, shared TCR sequences were less clear than in mice. This was possibly due in part to HLA diversity in the patient population. Scalp lesions, especially in alopecia totalis/universalis, had higher clonality than normal scalp.

Sequencing templates came from extracted RNA that was reverse transcribed into cDNA. Method: immunoSEQ multiplex PCR; TCRdb's copy keeps in-frame clones and lacks some. Of 200,000 to 250,000 clones detected, about 57% appear once; the ten largest clones hold roughly 1.4%. Treatment reported: oral pan-JAK inhibitor, 5-10 mg twice daily. Lesional scalp tissue (obtained by punch biopsy) and peripheral blood were collected from alopecia areata patients. This clone has just a few counts. The target antigen is unknown. The specimen was CD4+ T cells sorted from blood, collected at week 4, from a patient treated with tofacitinib. The sequence was collected from a human donor with alopecia areata.

DNA of the CDR3: TGTGCCAGCACGGCGGGCAGGGCGAGCACAGATACGCAGTATTTT. This encodes CASTAGRASTDTQYF. The chain employs TRBV6-1 and TRBJ2-3, with D possibly being TRBD1 or TRBD2 (5 bases each). Trimming stripped 7 bases from V and 0 bases from J, with 14 bases between. Germline V CDR1 and CDR2: MNHNS, SASEGT. This CDR3 has 15 residues.